This is a list of T cell receptor beta chains from one sample in a study of T-cell reconstitution after alpha-beta-depleted transplantation in children. MiXCR was run by TCRdb on the PCR reads, yielding one entry per CDR3 protein. The table has hundreds of thousands of distinct CDR3 sequences, 8% to 11% seen once. Sequenced here: PBMCs, sampled before TCRalphabeta/CD19-depleted stem cell transplant. The receptors come from a child aged 2 to 10 with inherited bone marrow failure, due to receive a stem cell transplant. Each CDR3 is given with its conserved first and last residue. Each record gives: CDR3 DNA, CDR3 protein, J gene, D gene, clone size, V gene. D genes are given only for firm matches. Rows give clone size only sometimes, using once, few, many, or a class for an expanded clone.

TGTGCCAGCACCTTACGGTCGGCCGATGAGCAGTTCTTC	CASTLRSADEQFF	TRBJ2-1	-	-	TRBV28
TGCAGTGCTAGTACTAGCGGCACAGATACGCAGTATTTT	CSASTSGTDTQYF	TRBJ2-3	TRBD2	many	TRBV20-1
TGTGCCAGCAGTCCGAGGTTCAATCAGCCCCAGCATTTT	CASSPRFNQPQHF	TRBJ1-5	-	many	TRBV12-3/TRBV12-4
TGTGCCAGCAGTTACAGCGGGAGTCGGGAGACCCAGTACTTC	CASSYSGSRETQYF	TRBJ2-5	TRBD2	many	TRBV6-5
TGTGCCATCAGTGGGCGGGAGACTAGCAGCCAAGAGACCCAGTACTTC	CAISGRETSSQETQYF	TRBJ2-5	TRBD2	-	TRBV10-3
TGTGCCAGCAGCCGACAGGGGAACACTGAAAAACTGTTTTTT	CASSRQGNTEKLFF	TRBJ1-4	TRBD1	-	TRBV6-1
TGTGCCAGCAGTTTACCGGGACATGGCTACACCTTC	CASSLPGHGYTF	TRBJ1-2	-	many	TRBV12-3/TRBV12-4
TGTGCCATCAGTGAAAGCGGGAGTGCAGATACGCAGTATTTT	CAISESGSADTQYF	TRBJ2-3	TRBD2	many	TRBV10-3
TGTGCCAGCAGTGCTGTAGCGGGGGAGACCCAGTACTTC	CASSAVAGETQYF	TRBJ2-5	TRBD2	many	TRBV2
TGTGCCAGCAGGACGGGAGGCGAGCAGTACTTC	CASRTGGEQYF	TRBJ2-7	TRBD2	many	TRBV6-2/TRBV6-3
TGCAGCGGGGGGACTGCAGATACGCAGTATTTT	CSGGTADTQYF	TRBJ2-3	-	few	TRBV29-1
TGTGCCATCAGTGATTTTAAGGGGGAGAGCTCCTACAATGAGCAGTTCTTC	CAISDFKGESSYNEQFF	TRBJ2-1	-	many	TRBV10-3
TGTGCCAGCAGCTTCCTAGCGGGAGACGCCTACAATGAGCAGTTCTTC	CASSFLAGDAYNEQFF	TRBJ2-1	TRBD2	few	TRBV7-9
TGTGCCAGCAGCTTATTTTTCGGGGCCCGATACAATGAGCAGTTCTTC	CASSLFFGARYNEQFF	TRBJ2-1	-	many	TRBV9
TGTGCCAGCAGCGCAGGACAGGGGAACTATGGCTACACCTTC	CASSAGQGNYGYTF	TRBJ1-2	TRBD1	many	TRBV7-9
TGTGTTACCAGACAGGGGATTATGACTAGCGGGAGGAATGAGCAGTTCTTC	CVTRQGIMTSGRNEQFF	TRBJ2-1	TRBD2	few	TRBV15
TGTGCCAGCAGACAAGCCGGGACAGGGTCCTACGAGCAGTACTTC	CASRQAGTGSYEQYF	TRBJ2-7	TRBD1	many	TRBV11-2
TGTGCCAGCAGCCTAAGAGTGCACACCGGGGAGCTGTTTTTT	CASSLRVHTGELFF	TRBJ2-2	-	few	TRBV4-2